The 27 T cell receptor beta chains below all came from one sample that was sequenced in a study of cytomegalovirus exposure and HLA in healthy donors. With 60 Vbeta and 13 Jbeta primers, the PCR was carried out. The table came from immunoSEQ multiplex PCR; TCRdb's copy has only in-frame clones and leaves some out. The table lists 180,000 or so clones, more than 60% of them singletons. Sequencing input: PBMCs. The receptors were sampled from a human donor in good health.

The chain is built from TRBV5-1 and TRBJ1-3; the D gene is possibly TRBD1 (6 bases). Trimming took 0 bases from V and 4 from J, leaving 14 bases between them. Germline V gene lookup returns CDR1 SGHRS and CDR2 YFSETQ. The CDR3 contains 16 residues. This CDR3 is CASSLDGGTGGNTIYF. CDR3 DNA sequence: TGCGCCAGCAGCTTGGATGGGGGCACGGGAGGAAACACCATATATTTT.

DNA of the CDR3: TGTGCCAATGGGGGGAGGCACTATGGCTACACCTTC. Amino acids: CANGGRHYGYTF. The J gene is TRBJ1-2, the V gene TRBV6-6; tentatively, D is TRBD1 (5 bases). The V gene lost 10 bases and the J gene lost 3 bases, with 12 bases spanning the gap. The CDR3 sequence is 12 residues long. Germline V gives CDR1 MNHNY, CDR2 SVGAGI (reference sequence).

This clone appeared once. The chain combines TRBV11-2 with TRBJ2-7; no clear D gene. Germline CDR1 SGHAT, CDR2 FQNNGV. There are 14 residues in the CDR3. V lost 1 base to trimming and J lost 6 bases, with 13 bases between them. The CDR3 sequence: CASSLGANLVEQYF. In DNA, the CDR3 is TGTGCCAGCAGCTTAGGTGCAAACCTAGTCGAGCAGTACTTC.

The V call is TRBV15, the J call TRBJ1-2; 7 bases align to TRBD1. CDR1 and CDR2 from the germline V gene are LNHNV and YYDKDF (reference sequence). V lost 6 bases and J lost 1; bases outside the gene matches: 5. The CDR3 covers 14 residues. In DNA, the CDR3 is TGTGCCACCAGTAAGACAGGGTTTAACTATGGCTACACCTTC. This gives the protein CATSKTGFNYGYTF.

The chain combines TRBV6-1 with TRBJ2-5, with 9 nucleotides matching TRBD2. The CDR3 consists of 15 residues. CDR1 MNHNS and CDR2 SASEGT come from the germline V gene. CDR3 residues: CVRKGGTSNKETQYF. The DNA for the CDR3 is TGTGTTAGAAAGGGAGGGACTAGCAATAAAGAGACCCAGTACTTC.

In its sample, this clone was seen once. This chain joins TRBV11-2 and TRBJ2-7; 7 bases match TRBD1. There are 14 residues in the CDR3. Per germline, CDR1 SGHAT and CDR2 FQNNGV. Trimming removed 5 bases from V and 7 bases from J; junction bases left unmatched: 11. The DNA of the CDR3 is TGTGCCAGCAGCCAATACGAGGACAGGAGGGAGCAGTACTTC. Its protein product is CASSQYEDRREQYF.

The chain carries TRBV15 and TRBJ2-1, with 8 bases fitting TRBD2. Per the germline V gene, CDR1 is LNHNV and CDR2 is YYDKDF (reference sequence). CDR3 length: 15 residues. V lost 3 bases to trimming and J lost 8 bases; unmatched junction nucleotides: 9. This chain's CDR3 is CATSSRRGGGDEQFF. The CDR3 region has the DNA TGTGCCACCAGCAGTCGTCGGGGGGGCGGGGATGAGCAGTTCTTC.

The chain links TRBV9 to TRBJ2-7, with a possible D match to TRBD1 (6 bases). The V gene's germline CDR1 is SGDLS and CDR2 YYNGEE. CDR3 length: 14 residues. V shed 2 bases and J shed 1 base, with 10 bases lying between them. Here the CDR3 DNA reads TGTGCCAGCAGCGTCCGGGACATTTCCTACGAGCAGTACTTC. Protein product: CASSVRDISYEQYF.

The CDR3 loop reads CASSPGTGGKWTEAFF. The DNA of the CDR3 is TGTGCCAGCTCACCAGGGACAGGGGGCAAATGGACTGAAGCTTTCTTT. The chain joins TRBV18 to TRBJ1-1; 12 bases match TRBD1. This CDR3 spans 16 amino acids. The germline CDR1 and CDR2 sequences are KGHSH and LQKENI. J lost 5 bases, V lost 2 bases, and 6 bases had no gene match.

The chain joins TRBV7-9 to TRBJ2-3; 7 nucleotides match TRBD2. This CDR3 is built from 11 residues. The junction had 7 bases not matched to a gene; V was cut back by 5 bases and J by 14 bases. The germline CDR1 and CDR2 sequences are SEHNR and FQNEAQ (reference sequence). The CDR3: CASSPSAGMYF. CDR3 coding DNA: TGTGCCAGCAGCCCTTCAGCGGGGATGTATTTT.

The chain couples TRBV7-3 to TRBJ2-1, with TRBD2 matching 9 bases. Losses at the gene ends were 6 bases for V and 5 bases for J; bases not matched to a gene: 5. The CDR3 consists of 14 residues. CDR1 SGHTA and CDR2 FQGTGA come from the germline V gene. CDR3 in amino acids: CASRAGGVNNEQFF. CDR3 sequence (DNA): TGTGCCAGCAGAGCGGGGGGAGTCAACAATGAGCAGTTCTTC.

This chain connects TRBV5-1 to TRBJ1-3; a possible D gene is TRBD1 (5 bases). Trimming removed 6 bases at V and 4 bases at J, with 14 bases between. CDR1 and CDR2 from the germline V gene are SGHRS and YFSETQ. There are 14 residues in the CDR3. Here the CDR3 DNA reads TGCGCCAGCACCCCCGGGGACTTCGGAAACACCATATATTTT. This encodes CASTPGDFGNTIYF.

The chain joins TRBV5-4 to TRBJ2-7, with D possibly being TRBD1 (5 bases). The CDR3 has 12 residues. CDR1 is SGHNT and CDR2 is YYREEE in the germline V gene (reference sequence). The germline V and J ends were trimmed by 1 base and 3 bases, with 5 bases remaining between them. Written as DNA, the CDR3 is TGTGCCAGCAGCTTGAGGGGCTACGAGCAGTACTTC. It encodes CASSLRGYEQYF.

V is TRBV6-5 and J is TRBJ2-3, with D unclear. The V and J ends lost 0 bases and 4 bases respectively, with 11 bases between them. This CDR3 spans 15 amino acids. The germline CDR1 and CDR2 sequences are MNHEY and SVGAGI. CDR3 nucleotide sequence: TGTGCCAGCAGTTACTCGACCAGGTCCGCAGATACGCAGTATTTT. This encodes CASSYSTRSADTQYF.

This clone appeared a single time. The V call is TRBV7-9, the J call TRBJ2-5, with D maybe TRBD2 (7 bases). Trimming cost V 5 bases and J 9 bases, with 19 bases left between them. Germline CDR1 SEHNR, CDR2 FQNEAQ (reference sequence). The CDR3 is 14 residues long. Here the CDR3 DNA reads TGTGCCAGCAGCGAGGATGGGGGGGCCAGGGCCCAGTACTTC. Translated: CASSEDGGARAQYF.

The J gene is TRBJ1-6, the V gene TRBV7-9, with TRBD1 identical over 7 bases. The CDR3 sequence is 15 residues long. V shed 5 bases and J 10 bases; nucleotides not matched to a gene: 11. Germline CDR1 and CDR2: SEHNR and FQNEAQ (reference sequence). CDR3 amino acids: CASSETTGMGSPLHF. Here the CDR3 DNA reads TGTGCCAGCAGCGAAACGACAGGGATGGGGTCACCCCTCCACTTT. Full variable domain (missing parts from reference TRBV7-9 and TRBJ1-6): DTGVSQNPRHKITKRGQNVTFRCDPISEHNRLYWYRQTLGQGPEFLTYFQNEAQLEKSRLLSDRFSAERPKGSFSTLEIQRTEQGDSAMYLCASSETTGMGSPLHFGNGTRLTVT.

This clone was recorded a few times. The CDR3 region has the DNA TGTGCCAGCAGCCCAGGCGTTCGAGACAGGGATACGTACGAGCAGTACTTC. Translating it yields CASSPGVRDRDTYEQYF. The chain uses TRBV7-9 and TRBJ2-7, with TRBD1 identical over 7 bases. Trimming removed 5 bases from V and 4 bases from J; junction bases left unmatched: 17. CDR1 SEHNR and CDR2 FQNEAQ come from the germline V gene (reference sequence). CDR3 length: 17 residues.

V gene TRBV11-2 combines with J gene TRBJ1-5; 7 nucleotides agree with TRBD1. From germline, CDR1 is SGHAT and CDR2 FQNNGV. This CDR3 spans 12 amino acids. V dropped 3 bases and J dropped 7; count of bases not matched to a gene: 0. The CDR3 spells CASSLGQQPQHF. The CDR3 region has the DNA TGTGCCAGCAGCTTGGGACAGCAGCCCCAGCATTTT.

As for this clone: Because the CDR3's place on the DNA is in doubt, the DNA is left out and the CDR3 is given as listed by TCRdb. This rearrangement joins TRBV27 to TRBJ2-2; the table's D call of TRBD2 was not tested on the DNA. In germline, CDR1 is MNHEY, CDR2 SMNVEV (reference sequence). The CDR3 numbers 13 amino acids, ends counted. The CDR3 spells CASSFGEGGELFF.

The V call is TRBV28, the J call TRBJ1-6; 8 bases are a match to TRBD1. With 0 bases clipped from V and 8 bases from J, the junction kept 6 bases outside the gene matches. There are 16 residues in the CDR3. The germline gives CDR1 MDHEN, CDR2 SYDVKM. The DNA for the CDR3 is TGTGCCAGCAGTTTATGGTCCGGGACAGGAGATTCACCCCTCCACTTT. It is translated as CASSLWSGTGDSPLHF.

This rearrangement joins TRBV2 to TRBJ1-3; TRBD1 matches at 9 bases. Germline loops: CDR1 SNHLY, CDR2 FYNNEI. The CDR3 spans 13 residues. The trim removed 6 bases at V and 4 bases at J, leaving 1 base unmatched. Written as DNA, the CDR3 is TGTGCCAGCAGAGGGACAGGGGGAAACACCATATATTTT. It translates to CASRGTGGNTIYF.

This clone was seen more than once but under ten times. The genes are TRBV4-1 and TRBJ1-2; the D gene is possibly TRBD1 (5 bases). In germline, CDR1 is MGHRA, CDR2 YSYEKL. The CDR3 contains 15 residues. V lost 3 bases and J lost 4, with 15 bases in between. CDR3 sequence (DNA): TGCGCCAGCAGCCAGGGGCAGGGCCGTGGCTATGGCTACACCTTC. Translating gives CASSQGQGRGYGYTF.

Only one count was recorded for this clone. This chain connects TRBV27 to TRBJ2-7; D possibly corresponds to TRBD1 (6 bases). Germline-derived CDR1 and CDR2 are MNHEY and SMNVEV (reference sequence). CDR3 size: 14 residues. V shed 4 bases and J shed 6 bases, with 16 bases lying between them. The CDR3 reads CASSSRTGLAEQYF. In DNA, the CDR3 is TGTGCCAGCAGTTCCCGCACAGGGTTGGCCGAGCAGTACTTC.

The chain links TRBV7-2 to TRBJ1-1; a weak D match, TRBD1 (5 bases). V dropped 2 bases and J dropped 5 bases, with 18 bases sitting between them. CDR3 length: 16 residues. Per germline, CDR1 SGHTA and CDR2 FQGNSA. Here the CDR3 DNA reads TGTGCCAGCAGCTTAAATGCCCCCGGGGGGAGGACTGAAGCTTTCTTT. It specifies CASSLNAPGGRTEAFF.

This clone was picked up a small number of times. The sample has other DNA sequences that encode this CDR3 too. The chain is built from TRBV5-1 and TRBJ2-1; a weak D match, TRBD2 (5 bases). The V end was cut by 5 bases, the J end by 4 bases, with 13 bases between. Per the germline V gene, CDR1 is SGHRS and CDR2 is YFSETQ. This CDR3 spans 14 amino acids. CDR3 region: CASSPSGGYNEQFF. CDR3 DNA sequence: TGCGCCAGCAGTCCGAGCGGAGGTTACAATGAGCAGTTCTTC. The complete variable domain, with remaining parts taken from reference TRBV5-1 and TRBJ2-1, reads KAGVTQTPRYLIKTRGQQVTLSCSPISGHRSVSWYQQTPGQGLQFLFEYFSETQRNKGNFPGRFSGRQFSNSRSEMNVSTLELGDSALYLCASSPSGGYNEQFFGPGTRLTVL.

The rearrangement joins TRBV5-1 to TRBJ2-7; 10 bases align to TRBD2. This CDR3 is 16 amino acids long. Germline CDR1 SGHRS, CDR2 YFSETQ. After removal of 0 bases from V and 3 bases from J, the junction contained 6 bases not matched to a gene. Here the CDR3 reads CASSLAPLAGNYEQYF. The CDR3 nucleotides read TGCGCCAGCAGCTTGGCCCCACTAGCGGGGAACTACGAGCAGTACTTC.

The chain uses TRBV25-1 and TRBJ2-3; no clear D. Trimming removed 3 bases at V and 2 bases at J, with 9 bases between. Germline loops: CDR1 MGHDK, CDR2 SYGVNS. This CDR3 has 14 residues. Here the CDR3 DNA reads TGTGCCAGCAGTGACCCAGTATCCACAGATACGCAGTATTTT. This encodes CASSDPVSTDTQYF.